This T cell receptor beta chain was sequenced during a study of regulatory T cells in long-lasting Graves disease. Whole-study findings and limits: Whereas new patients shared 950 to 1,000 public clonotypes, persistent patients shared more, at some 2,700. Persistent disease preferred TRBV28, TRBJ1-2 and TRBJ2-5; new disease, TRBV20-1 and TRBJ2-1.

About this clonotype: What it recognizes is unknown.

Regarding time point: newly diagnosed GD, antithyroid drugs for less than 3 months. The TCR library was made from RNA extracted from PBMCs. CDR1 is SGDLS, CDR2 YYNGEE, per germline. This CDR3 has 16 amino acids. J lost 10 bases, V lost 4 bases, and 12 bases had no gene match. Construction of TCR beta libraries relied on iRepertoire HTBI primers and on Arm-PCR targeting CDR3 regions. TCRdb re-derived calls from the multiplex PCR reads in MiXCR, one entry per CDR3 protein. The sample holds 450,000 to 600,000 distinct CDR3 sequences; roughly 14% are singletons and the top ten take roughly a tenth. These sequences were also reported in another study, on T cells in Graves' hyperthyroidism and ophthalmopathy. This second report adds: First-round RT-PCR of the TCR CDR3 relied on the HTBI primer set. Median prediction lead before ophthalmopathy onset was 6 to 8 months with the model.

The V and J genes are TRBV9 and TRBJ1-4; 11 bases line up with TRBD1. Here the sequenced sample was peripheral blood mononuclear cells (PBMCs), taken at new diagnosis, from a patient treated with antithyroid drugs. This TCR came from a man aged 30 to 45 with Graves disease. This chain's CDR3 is CASSPPSGQGGGKLFF. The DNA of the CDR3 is TGTGCCAGCAGCCCCCCGTCGGGACAGGGGGGTGGAAAACTGTTTTTT.